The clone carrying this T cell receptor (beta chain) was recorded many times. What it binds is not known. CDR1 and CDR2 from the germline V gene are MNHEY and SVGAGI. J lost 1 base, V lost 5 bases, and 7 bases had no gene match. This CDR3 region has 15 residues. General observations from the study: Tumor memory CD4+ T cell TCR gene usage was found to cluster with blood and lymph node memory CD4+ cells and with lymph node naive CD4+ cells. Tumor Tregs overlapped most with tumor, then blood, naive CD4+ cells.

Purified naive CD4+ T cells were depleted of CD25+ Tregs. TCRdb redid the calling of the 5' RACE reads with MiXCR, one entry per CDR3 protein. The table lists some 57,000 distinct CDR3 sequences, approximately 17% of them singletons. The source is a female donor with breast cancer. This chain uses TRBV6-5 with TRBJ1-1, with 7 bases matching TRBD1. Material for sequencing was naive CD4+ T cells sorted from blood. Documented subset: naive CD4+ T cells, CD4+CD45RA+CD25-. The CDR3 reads CASSQHGQANTEAFF. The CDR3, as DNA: TGTGCCAGCAGTCAACACGGACAGGCGAACACTGAAGCTTTCTTT.